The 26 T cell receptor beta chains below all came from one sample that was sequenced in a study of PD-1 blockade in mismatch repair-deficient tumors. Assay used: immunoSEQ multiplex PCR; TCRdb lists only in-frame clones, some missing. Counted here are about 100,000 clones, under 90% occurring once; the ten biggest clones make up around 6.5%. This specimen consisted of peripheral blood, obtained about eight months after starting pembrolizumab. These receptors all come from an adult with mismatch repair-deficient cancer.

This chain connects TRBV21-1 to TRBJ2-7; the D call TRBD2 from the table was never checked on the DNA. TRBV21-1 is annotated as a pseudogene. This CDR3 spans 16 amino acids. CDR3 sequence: CASSKRGGALNYEQYF. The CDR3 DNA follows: TGTGCCAGCAGCAAAAGGGGCGGGGCCCTAAACTACGAGCAGTACTTC.

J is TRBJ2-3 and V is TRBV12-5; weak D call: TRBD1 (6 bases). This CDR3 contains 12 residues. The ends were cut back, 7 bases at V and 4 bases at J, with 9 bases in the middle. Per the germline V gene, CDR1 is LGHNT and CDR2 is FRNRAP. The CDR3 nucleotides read TGTGCTAGTGCAGGGGAACCAGATACGCAGTATTTT. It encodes CASAGEPDTQYF.

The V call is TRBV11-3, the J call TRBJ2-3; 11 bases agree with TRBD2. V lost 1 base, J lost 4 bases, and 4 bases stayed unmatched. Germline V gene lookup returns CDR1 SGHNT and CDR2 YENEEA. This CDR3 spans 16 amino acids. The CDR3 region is CASSLGLAGGADTQYF. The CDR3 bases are TGTGCCAGCAGCTTAGGGCTAGCGGGAGGAGCAGATACGCAGTATTTT. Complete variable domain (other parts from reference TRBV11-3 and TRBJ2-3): EAGVVQSPRYKIIEKKQPVAFWCNPISGHNTLYWYLQNLGQGPELLIRYENEEAVDDSQLPKDRFSAERLKGVDSTLKIQPAELGDSAVYLCASSLGLAGGADTQYFGPGTRLTVL.

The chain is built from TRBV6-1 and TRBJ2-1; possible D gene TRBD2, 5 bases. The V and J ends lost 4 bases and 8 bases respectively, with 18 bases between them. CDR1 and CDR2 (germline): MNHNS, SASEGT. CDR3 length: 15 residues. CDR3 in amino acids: CASSGTRRQSDEQFF. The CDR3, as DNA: TGTGCCAGCAGTGGGACCCGGAGGCAAAGCGATGAGCAGTTCTTC.

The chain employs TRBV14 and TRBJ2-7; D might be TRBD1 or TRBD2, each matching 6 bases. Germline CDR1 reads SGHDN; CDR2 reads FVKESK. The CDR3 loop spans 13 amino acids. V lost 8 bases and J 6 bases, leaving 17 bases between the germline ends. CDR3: CASRGSGTSEQYF. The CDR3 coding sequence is TGTGCCAGCCGGGGGTCGGGGACAAGCGAGCAGTACTTC.

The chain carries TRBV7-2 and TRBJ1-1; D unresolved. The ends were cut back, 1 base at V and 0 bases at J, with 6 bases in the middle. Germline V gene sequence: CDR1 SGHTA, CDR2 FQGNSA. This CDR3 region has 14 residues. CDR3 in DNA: TGTGCCAGCAGCTTAGTTGGGATGAACACTGAAGCTTTCTTT. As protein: CASSLVGMNTEAFF. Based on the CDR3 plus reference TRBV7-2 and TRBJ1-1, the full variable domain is GAGVSQSPSNKVTEKGKDVELRCDPISGHTALYWYRQSLGQGLEFLIYFQGNSAPDKSGLPSDRFSAERTGGSVSTLTIQRTQQEDSAVYLCASSLVGMNTEAFFGQGTRLTVV.

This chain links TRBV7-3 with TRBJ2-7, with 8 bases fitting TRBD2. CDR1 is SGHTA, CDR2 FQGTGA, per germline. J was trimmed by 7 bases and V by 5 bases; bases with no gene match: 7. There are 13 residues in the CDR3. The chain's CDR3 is CASSPREGREQYF. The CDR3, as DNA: TGTGCCAGCAGCCCTCGGGAGGGCCGTGAGCAGTACTTC.

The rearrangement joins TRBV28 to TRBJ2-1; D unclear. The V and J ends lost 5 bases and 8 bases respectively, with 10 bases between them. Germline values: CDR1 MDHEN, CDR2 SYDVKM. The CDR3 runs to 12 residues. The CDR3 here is CASSPTAHEQFF. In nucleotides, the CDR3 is TGTGCCAGCAGTCCAACAGCCCATGAGCAGTTCTTC.

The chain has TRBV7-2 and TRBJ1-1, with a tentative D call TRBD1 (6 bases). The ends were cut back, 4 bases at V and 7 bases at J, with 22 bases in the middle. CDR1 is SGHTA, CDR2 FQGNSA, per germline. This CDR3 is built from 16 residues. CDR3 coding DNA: TGTGCCAGCAGCTCCTTTTCGACGGGGGCGCTGGGTGAAGCTTTCTTT. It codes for CASSSFSTGALGEAFF.

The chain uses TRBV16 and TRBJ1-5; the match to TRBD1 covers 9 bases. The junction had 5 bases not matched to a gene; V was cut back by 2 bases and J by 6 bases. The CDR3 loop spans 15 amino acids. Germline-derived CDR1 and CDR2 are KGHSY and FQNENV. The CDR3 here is CASSQGTGYTQPQHF. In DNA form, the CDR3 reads TGTGCCAGCAGCCAAGGGACAGGGTATACTCAGCCCCAGCATTTT.

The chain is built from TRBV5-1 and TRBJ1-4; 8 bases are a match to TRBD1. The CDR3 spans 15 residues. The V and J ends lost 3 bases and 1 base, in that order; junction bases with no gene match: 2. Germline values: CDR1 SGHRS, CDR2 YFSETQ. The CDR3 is CASSSGQETNEKLFF. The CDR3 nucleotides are TGCGCCAGCAGCTCGGGACAGGAAACTAATGAAAAACTGTTTTTT.

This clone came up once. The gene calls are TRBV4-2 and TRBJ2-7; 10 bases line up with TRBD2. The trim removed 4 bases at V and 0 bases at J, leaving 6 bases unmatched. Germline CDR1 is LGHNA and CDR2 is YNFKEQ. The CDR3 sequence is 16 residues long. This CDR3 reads CASSLGPSGSSYEQYF. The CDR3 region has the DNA TGTGCCAGCAGCCTAGGGCCTAGCGGGAGCTCCTACGAGCAGTACTTC.

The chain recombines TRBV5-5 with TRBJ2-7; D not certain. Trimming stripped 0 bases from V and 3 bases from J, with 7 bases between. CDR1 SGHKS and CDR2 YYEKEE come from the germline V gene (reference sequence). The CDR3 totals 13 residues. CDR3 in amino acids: CASSLDYVYEQYF. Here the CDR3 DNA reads TGTGCCAGCAGCTTGGACTATGTCTACGAGCAGTACTTC.

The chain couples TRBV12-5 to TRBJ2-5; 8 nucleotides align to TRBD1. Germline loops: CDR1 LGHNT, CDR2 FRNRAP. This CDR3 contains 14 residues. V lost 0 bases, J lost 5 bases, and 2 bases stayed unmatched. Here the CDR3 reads CASGLVRQGETQYF. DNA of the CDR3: TGTGCTAGTGGTTTGGTACGACAGGGGGAGACCCAGTACTTC.

The CDR3 here is CASSLGQVGLAGEQYF. CDR3 coding DNA: TGTGCCAGCAGCTTGGGCCAAGTGGGACTAGCTGGCGAGCAGTACTTC. V and J are TRBV7-6 and TRBJ2-7; 9 positions match TRBD2. The V gene's germline CDR1 is SGHVS and CDR2 FNYEAQ. The V and J ends lost 3 bases and 6 bases, in that order; junction bases with no gene match: 12. The CDR3 runs to 16 residues.

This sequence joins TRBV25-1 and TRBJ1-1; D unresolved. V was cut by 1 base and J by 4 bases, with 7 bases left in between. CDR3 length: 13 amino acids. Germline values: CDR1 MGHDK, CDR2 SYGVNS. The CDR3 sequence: CASSESWATEAFF. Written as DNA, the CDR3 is TGTGCCAGCAGTGAATCTTGGGCCACTGAAGCTTTCTTT.

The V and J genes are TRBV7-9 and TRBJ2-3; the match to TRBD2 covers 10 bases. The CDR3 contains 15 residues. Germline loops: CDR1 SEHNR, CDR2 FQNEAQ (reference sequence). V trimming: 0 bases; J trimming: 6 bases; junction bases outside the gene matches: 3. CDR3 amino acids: CASSLALAGADTQYF. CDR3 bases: TGTGCCAGCAGCTTAGCTCTAGCGGGAGCCGATACGCAGTATTTT.

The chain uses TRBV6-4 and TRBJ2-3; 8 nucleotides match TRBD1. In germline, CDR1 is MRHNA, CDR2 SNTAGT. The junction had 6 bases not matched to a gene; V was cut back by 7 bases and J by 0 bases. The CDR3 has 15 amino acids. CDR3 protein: CASTRTGLSTDTQYF. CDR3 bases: TGTGCCAGCACCCGGACAGGGCTAAGCACAGATACGCAGTATTTT.

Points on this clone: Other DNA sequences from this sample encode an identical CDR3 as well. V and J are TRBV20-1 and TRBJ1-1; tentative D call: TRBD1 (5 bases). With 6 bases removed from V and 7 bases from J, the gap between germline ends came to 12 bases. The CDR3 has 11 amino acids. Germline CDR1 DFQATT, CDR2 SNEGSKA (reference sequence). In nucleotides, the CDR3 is TGCAGTGCCCCCGGGGGGGGTGAAGCTTTCTTT. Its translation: CSAPGGGEAFF.

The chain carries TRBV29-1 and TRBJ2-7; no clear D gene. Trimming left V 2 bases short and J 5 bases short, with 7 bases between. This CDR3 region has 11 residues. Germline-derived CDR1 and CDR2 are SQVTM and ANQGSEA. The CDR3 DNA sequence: TGCAGCGTTGAATCTAGAGACGAGCAGTACTTC. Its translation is CSVESRDEQYF.

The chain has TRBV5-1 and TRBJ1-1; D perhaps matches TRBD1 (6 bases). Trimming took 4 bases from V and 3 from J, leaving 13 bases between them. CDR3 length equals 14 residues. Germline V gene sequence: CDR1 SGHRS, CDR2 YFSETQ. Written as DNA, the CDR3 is TGCGCCAGCAGCCGAGGACAGTTGGACACTGAAGCTTTCTTT. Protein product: CASSRGQLDTEAFF.

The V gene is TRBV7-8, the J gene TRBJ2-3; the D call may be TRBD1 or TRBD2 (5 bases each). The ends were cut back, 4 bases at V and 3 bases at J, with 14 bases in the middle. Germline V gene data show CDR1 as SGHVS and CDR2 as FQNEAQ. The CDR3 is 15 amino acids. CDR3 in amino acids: CASSSPKGRTDTQYF. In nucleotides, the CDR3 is TGTGCCAGCAGCTCCCCGAAGGGGAGAACAGATACGCAGTATTTT.

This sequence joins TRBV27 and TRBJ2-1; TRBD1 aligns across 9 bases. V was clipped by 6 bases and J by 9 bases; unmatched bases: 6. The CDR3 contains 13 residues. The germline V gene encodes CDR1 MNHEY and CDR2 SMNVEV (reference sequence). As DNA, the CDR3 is TGTGCCAGCAGGGGGACAGGGAGTGGTGAGCAGTTCTTC. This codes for CASRGTGSGEQFF.

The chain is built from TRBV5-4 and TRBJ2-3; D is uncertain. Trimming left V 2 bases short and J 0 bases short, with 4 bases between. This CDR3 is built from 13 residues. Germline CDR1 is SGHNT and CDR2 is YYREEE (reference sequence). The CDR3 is CASSFASTDTQYF. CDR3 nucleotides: TGTGCCAGCAGCTTTGCTAGCACAGATACGCAGTATTTT.

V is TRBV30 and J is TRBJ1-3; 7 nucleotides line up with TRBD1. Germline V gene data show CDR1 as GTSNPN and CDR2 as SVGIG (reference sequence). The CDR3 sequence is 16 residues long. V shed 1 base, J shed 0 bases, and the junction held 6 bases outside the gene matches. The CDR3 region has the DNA TGTGCCTGGAGTGAAGGGGACAGACGCTCTGGAAACACCATATATTTT. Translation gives CAWSEGDRRSGNTIYF.

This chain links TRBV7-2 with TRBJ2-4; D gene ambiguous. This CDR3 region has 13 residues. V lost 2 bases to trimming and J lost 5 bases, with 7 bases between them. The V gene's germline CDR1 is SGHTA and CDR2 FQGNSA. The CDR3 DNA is TGTGCCAGCAGCTTAAGAGTCGAAAACATTCAGTACTTC. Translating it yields CASSLRVENIQYF.